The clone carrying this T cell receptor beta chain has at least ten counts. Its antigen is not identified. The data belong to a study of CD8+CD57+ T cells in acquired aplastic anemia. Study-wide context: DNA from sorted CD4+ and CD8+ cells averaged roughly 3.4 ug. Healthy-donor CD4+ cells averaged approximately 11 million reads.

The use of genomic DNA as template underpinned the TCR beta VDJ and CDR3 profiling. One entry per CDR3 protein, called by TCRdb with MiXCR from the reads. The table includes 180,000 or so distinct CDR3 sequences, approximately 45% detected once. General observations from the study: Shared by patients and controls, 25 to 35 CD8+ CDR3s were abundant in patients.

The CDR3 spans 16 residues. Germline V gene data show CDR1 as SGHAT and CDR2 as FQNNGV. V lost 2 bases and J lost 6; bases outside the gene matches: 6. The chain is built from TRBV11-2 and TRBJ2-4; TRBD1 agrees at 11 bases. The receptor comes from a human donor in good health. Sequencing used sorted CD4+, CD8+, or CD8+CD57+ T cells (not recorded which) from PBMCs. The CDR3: CASSLLGGQGVNIQYF. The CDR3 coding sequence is TGTGCCAGCAGCTTACTTGGGGGACAGGGGGTAAACATTCAGTACTTC.